The rows below give T cell receptor beta chains drawn from one sample of a study of T cell responses to AZD1222 COVID-19 vaccine. Assay: immunoSEQ multiplex PCR; the TCRdb copy retains only in-frame clones and omits some. The repertoire holds 180,000 or so clones, with around 95% as singletons. The specimen comprised peripheral blood, sampled on day 0 of AZD1222 vaccination. The receptors derive from an adult in good health. CDR3s include the opening cysteine and the closing phenylalanine or tryptophan. Fields, in order: J gene, clone size, V gene, D gene, CDR3 protein, CDR3 DNA. D genes are given only for firm matches. Not all rows give a size; the values are once, few, many and, for expanded clones, a class.

j_gene: TRBJ2-7
abundance: .
v_gene: TRBV29-1
d_gene: TRBD1
CDR3aa: CSVGRQGAYEQYF
CDR3nt: TGCAGCGTTGGGCGACAGGGGGCCTACGAGCAGTACTTC

j_gene: TRBJ1-5
abundance: .
v_gene: TRBV2
d_gene: .
CDR3aa: CASRQISNQPQHF
CDR3nt: TGTGCCAGCAGACAGATTAGCAATCAGCCCCAGCATTTT

j_gene: TRBJ1-2
abundance: .
v_gene: TRBV5-1
d_gene: .
CDR3aa: CASSSPGQEYGYTF
CDR3nt: TGCGCCAGCAGCTCCCCCGGACAAGAGTATGGCTACACCTTC

j_gene: TRBJ2-1
abundance: .
v_gene: TRBV4-2
d_gene: .
CDR3aa: CASSHGLGVSYNEQFF
CDR3nt: TGTGCCAGCAGCCACGGCTTAGGTGTGAGCTACAATGAGCAGTTCTTC

j_gene: TRBJ1-2
abundance: .
v_gene: TRBV28
d_gene: .
CDR3aa: CASSSGALGYGYTF
CDR3nt: TGTGCCAGCAGCTCAGGGGCTTTAGGGTATGGCTACACCTTC

j_gene: TRBJ2-2
abundance: .
v_gene: TRBV6-1
d_gene: .
CDR3aa: CASTPGTRETGELFF
CDR3nt: TGTGCCAGCACCCCCGGGACCCGGGAAACCGGGGAGCTGTTTTTT

j_gene: TRBJ1-2
abundance: .
v_gene: TRBV29-1
d_gene: .
CDR3aa: CSVERQGAVYGYTF
CDR3nt: TGCAGCGTTGAACGGCAGGGAGCGGTGTATGGCTACACCTTC

j_gene: TRBJ2-7
abundance: .
v_gene: TRBV5-1
d_gene: TRBD1
CDR3aa: CASSPRDRGDEQYF
CDR3nt: TGCGCCAGCAGCCCCCGGGACAGGGGCGACGAGCAGTACTTC

j_gene: TRBJ2-5
abundance: .
v_gene: TRBV28
d_gene: .
CDR3aa: CASSLHQGGETQYF
CDR3nt: TGTGCCAGCAGTTTGCATCAGGGGGGAGAGACCCAGTACTTC

j_gene: TRBJ2-1
abundance: .
v_gene: TRBV24-1
d_gene: .
CDR3aa: CATSDPGLSSYNEQFF
CDR3nt: TGTGCCACCAGTGATCCGGGACTCAGCTCCTACAATGAGCAGTTCTTC

j_gene: TRBJ1-2
abundance: once
v_gene: TRBV6-5
d_gene: .
CDR3aa: CASSYGLLEGYTF
CDR3nt: TGTGCCAGCAGTTACGGCCTCCTCGAAGGCTACACCTTC

j_gene: TRBJ1-1
abundance: few
v_gene: TRBV2
d_gene: .
CDR3aa: CASSNQGNSAEAFF
CDR3nt: TGTGCCAGCAGCAATCAGGGTAATTCCGCTGAAGCTTTCTTT

j_gene: TRBJ1-2
abundance: .
v_gene: TRBV30
d_gene: .
CDR3aa: CAWGAGRADGYTF
CDR3nt: TGTGCCTGGGGAGCGGGCAGGGCGGATGGCTACACCTTC

j_gene: TRBJ1-2
abundance: .
v_gene: TRBV6-5
d_gene: .
CDR3aa: CASSTDPRGYTF
CDR3nt: TGTGCCAGCAGTACAGACCCCCGGGGCTACACCTTC

j_gene: TRBJ1-2
abundance: .
v_gene: TRBV19
d_gene: .
CDR3aa: CASSIRGSRDGYTF
CDR3nt: TGTGCCAGTAGTATACGGGGGTCTAGGGATGGCTACACCTTC

j_gene: TRBJ2-5
abundance: .
v_gene: TRBV14
d_gene: TRBD2
CDR3aa: CASSQDSFSGRILETQYF
CDR3nt: TGTGCCAGCAGCCAAGATTCCTTTAGCGGGAGAATTTTGGAGACCCAGTACTTC

j_gene: TRBJ2-7
abundance: .
v_gene: TRBV5-5
d_gene: .
CDR3aa: CASSLALDVTYEQYF
CDR3nt: TGTGCCAGCAGCTTGGCCTTGGACGTGACCTACGAGCAGTACTTC

j_gene: TRBJ1-1
abundance: .
v_gene: TRBV28
d_gene: .
CDR3aa: CASSAPGQVNTEAFF
CDR3nt: TGTGCCAGCAGTGCCCCGGGACAAGTGAACACTGAAGCTTTCTTT

j_gene: TRBJ1-4
abundance: .
v_gene: TRBV30
d_gene: .
CDR3aa: CAWREQGGEKLFF
CDR3nt: TGTGCCTGGAGGGAGCAAGGGGGTGAAAAACTGTTTTTT

j_gene: TRBJ1-4
abundance: .
v_gene: TRBV28
d_gene: .
CDR3aa: CASTSYATNEKLFF
CDR3nt: TGTGCCAGCACCTCCTATGCAACTAATGAAAAACTGTTTTTT

j_gene: TRBJ1-1
abundance: .
v_gene: TRBV11-2
d_gene: .
CDR3aa: CASSLYYDTEAFF
CDR3nt: TGTGCCAGCAGCTTATACTACGACACTGAAGCTTTCTTT

j_gene: TRBJ1-1
abundance: .
v_gene: TRBV27
d_gene: .
CDR3aa: CASSFWPKGSTEAFF
CDR3nt: TGTGCCAGCAGTTTCTGGCCCAAGGGAAGCACTGAAGCTTTCTTT

j_gene: TRBJ1-1
abundance: .
v_gene: TRBV19
d_gene: .
CDR3aa: CASSIDQGRTEAFF
CDR3nt: TGTGCCAGTAGTATAGATCAAGGGAGGACTGAAGCTTTCTTT

j_gene: TRBJ2-7
abundance: .
v_gene: TRBV6-5
d_gene: TRBD1
CDR3aa: CASSPGQGLNEQYF
CDR3nt: TGTGCCAGCAGCCCGGGACAGGGGCTCAACGAGCAGTACTTC

j_gene: TRBJ1-2
abundance: .
v_gene: TRBV28
d_gene: .
CDR3aa: CASSFRVGDGYTF
CDR3nt: TGTGCCAGCAGTTTTCGGGTTGGGGATGGCTACACCTTC

j_gene: TRBJ1-1
abundance: .
v_gene: TRBV9
d_gene: .
CDR3aa: CASSVGGRKEAFF
CDR3nt: TGTGCCAGCAGCGTAGGAGGGAGAAAGGAGGCTTTCTTT

j_gene: TRBJ1-5
abundance: .
v_gene: TRBV28
d_gene: TRBD1
CDR3aa: CASSSGQGNQPQHF
CDR3nt: TGTGCCAGCAGTTCGGGACAGGGGAACCAGCCCCAGCATTTT

j_gene: TRBJ2-7
abundance: .
v_gene: TRBV28
d_gene: .
CDR3aa: CASRTGASYEQYF
CDR3nt: TGTGCCAGCAGAACGGGCGCCTCCTACGAGCAGTACTTC

j_gene: TRBJ2-3
abundance: .
v_gene: TRBV15
d_gene: .
CDR3aa: CATSRTGRSTDTQYF
CDR3nt: TGTGCCACCAGCAGGACAGGAAGATCCACAGATACGCAGTATTTT

j_gene: TRBJ2-7
abundance: .
v_gene: TRBV27
d_gene: .
CDR3aa: CASSLTVVSYEQYF
CDR3nt: TGTGCCAGCAGTTTAACGGTGGTATCCTACGAGCAGTACTTC

j_gene: TRBJ2-1
abundance: few
v_gene: TRBV13
d_gene: .
CDR3aa: CASSLTDRNNEQFF
CDR3nt: TGTGCCAGCAGCTTAACGGACAGAAACAATGAGCAGTTCTTC

j_gene: TRBJ1-1
abundance: .
v_gene: TRBV5-1
d_gene: .
CDR3aa: CASSLDPNTEAFF
CDR3nt: TGCGCCAGCAGCTTGGATCCGAACACTGAAGCTTTCTTT